This paragraph reports one TCR beta chain. The antigen remains unidentified. These data belong to a study of cytomegalovirus exposure and HLA in healthy donors. General study points: Presence/absence analyses assumed roughly uniform sequencing depth across donors, which may not hold. A prior analysis recorded that most TCR beta V segments were productive about 90% or about 30% of the time.

V was clipped by 5 bases and J by 3 bases, with 19 bases between them. The CDR3 length is 16 residues. Germline V gene lookup returns CDR1 SGHVS and CDR2 FNYEAQ. Primers for the PCR totalled 60 Vbeta and 13 Jbeta. In the study's own analysis: There were some 87 million unique TCR beta chains by a later count, and some 10 million of them were shared. Profiling relied on immunoSEQ multiplex PCR, and the TCRdb table lists in-frame clones only, not all of them. V and J calls and clone size are given by that table; D and trimming were obtained from the DNA. The table lists fewer than 120,000 clones, approximately 79% of them singletons, with about 6.6% in the top ten.

What was sequenced was PBMCs. The chain carries TRBV7-6 and TRBJ1-1; D gene ambiguous. The clonotype comes from a man under 40 in good health and CMV-seropositive. The CDR3 DNA reads TGTGCCAGCAGCCCTAGCTCCCCAATGCGGGACACTGAAGCTTTCTTT. Residues: CASSPSSPMRDTEAFF. Filled out from reference TRBV7-6 and TRBJ1-1, the complete variable domain reads GAGVSQSPRYKVTKRGQDVALRCDPISGHVSLYWYRQALGQGPEFLTYFNYEAQQDKSGLPNDRFSAERPEGSISTLTIQRTEQRDSAMYRCASSPSSPMRDTEAFFGQGTRLTVV.